The entry below describes one T cell receptor (beta chain). Its cognate antigen is unknown. The table came from immunoSEQ multiplex PCR; TCRdb's copy has only in-frame clones and leaves some out. The sample yields tens of thousands of clones, around four fifths seen once. This sample is part of a study of radiotherapy plus CTLA-4 blockade in lung cancer. For the study at large: With 31% of patients having disease control, objective responses were seen in approximately 17%. Whole-study findings and limits: Early clonal dynamics of blood T cells, together with interferon-beta, were reported as the best response predictor. Radiotherapy was combined with ipilimumab, and tumor-derived TCR clones then expanded in blood.

Germline-derived CDR1 and CDR2 are SGHRS and YFSETQ. The CDR3 is 15 residues long. Trimming stripped 1 base from V and 7 bases from J, with 17 bases between. Chemo-refractory metastatic non-small-cell lung cancer patients were treated with focal radiation plus CTLA-4 blockade with ipilimumab. The rearrangement links TRBV5-1 to TRBJ1-1; D is undetermined. This material consisted of peripheral blood, taken from a patient treated with radiotherapy plus ipilimumab. This receptor was obtained from a human donor with non-small cell lung cancer who had a partial response to radiotherapy plus ipilimumab. As DNA, the CDR3 is TGCGCCAGCAGCTTGCCGCTCCCGGGAACAAATGAAGCTTTCTTT. Translated: CASSLPLPGTNEAFF.